Given below is one T cell receptor beta chain in context. This specimen belongs to a study of T cells in Graves' hyperthyroidism and ophthalmopathy. The CDR3 is made up of 15 amino acids. Trimming took 0 bases from V and 2 from J; bases not matched to a gene: 5. Germline lookup yields CDR1 SGHNT and CDR2 YYREEE (reference sequence). The investigators amplified TCR beta CDR3 regions from RNA transcripts. RT-PCR in the first round (using the HTBI primer set) targeted the TCR CDR3. TCRdb ran MiXCR on the multiplex PCR reads and lists one entry per CDR3 protein. The data show 500,000 to 800,000 distinct CDR3 sequences, with approximately 14% seen just once and approximately 12% held by the top ten.

The gene calls are TRBV5-4 and TRBJ2-7; 7 bases map to TRBD1. The sample taken for sequencing was blood. The clonotype comes from a woman aged 45-59 years with Graves' ophthalmopathy. CDR3 amino acids: CASSLDGTAAYEQYF. The CDR3 region has the DNA TGTGCCAGCAGCTTGGATGGGACAGCAGCCTACGAGCAGTACTTC.